The sequence of this T cell receptor beta chain was determined in a study of CD8 T cells in Susac syndrome. The CDR3 spans 15 residues. Trimming cost V 3 bases and J 5 bases, with 11 bases left between them. Germline V gene data show CDR1 as MNHEY and CDR2 as SMNVEV (reference sequence). Reverse transcription of about 0.5 to 1 ug RNA used random hexamers. In TCRdb, the immunoSEQ multiplex PCR reads were re-called with MiXCR into one record per CDR3 protein. The data contain 210,000 or so distinct CDR3 sequences, about 94% of them singletons. Specimen: CD4+ T cells from PBMCs. The chain carries TRBV27 and TRBJ1-6; D unresolved. This clonotype was obtained from a human donor with Susac syndrome. CDR3 sequence reads: CASSFIPGDNSPLHF. In DNA form, the CDR3 reads TGTGCCAGCAGTTTTATCCCCGGCGATAATTCACCCCTCCACTTT.